The rows below give T cell receptor beta chains drawn from one sample of a study of Tregs in tolerant kidney transplant recipients. Clones were sequenced by immunoSEQ multiplex PCR, and TCRdb holds only the in-frame ones, with some missing. The sample consists of fewer than 20,000 clones, 75% to 85% of them appearing once. Material: Tregs from blood. Source of these receptors: a human donor in good health. Each CDR3 is given without its conserved first and last residue. Fields, in order: J gene, V gene, CDR3 protein.

J gene: TRBJ2-6
V gene: TRBV18
CDR3 protein: ASSPPVGTGANVLT

J gene: TRBJ2-1
V gene: TRBV2
CDR3 protein: ASVQEGVVSYNEQF

J gene: TRBJ2-2
V gene: TRBV7-2
CDR3 protein: ASSLVASGSVTGELF

J gene: TRBJ1-1
V gene: TRBV30
CDR3 protein: AWMRQTAEAF

J gene: TRBJ1-2
V gene: TRBV6-5
CDR3 protein: ASSSGGGFPNYGYT

J gene: TRBJ1-2
V gene: TRBV27
CDR3 protein: ASSPASGLGYT

J gene: TRBJ2-7
V gene: TRBV6-5
CDR3 protein: ASRGSGRIYEQY

J gene: TRBJ1-2
V gene: TRBV6-1
CDR3 protein: ASSPSLVKSGYT

J gene: TRBJ1-2
V gene: TRBV30
CDR3 protein: AWSLTLQGAESYGYT

J gene: TRBJ1-2
V gene: TRBV7-4
CDR3 protein: ASSLNGGYGYT

J gene: TRBJ2-5
V gene: TRBV9
CDR3 protein: ASSVAGGRRETQY

J gene: TRBJ2-2
V gene: TRBV11-3
CDR3 protein: ASSLTGWGLGAGELF

J gene: TRBJ1-1
V gene: TRBV30
CDR3 protein: AWTGASEAF

J gene: TRBJ1-1
V gene: TRBV4-2
CDR3 protein: ASSLSRMMNTEAF

J gene: TRBJ2-5
V gene: TRBV25-1
CDR3 protein: ASSRPPQETQY

J gene: TRBJ1-6
V gene: TRBV13
CDR3 protein: ASSLGVLAGDSPLH

J gene: TRBJ2-2
V gene: TRBV30
CDR3 protein: AWVLRHDTGELF

J gene: TRBJ2-2
V gene: TRBV6-5
CDR3 protein: ASSYGTLNTGELF

J gene: TRBJ1-1
V gene: TRBV15
CDR3 protein: ATSRDARNTEAF

J gene: TRBJ1-5
V gene: TRBV6-5
CDR3 protein: ASSSRLGPQH

J gene: TRBJ2-7
V gene: TRBV5-1
CDR3 protein: ASKLTAPSYEQY

J gene: TRBJ2-7
V gene: TRBV7-9
CDR3 protein: ASSLTASYEQY

J gene: TRBJ2-5
V gene: TRBV11-3
CDR3 protein: ASSLGRSGPQETQY

J gene: TRBJ1-1
V gene: TRBV7-8
CDR3 protein: ASSLVSGAEAF

J gene: TRBJ1-2
V gene: TRBV5-4
CDR3 protein: ASSPVGVGYT

J gene: TRBJ2-3
V gene: TRBV14
CDR3 protein: ASSQMWPGGSTDTQY

J gene: TRBJ1-4
V gene: TRBV14
CDR3 protein: ASRGGRHEKLF

J gene: TRBJ1-3
V gene: TRBV6-6
CDR3 protein: ASRDRSRSGNTIY

J gene: TRBJ1-2
V gene: TRBV7-9
CDR3 protein: ASSLWGDEGYT

J gene: TRBJ2-5
V gene: TRBV7-2
CDR3 protein: ASSFGAQETQY

J gene: TRBJ1-4
V gene: TRBV27
CDR3 protein: ASKSGDNEKLF

J gene: TRBJ2-1
V gene: TRBV6-5
CDR3 protein: ASSYSRGDNEQF

J gene: TRBJ2-1
V gene: TRBV5-1
CDR3 protein: ASSSGGLESNEQF

J gene: TRBJ2-1
V gene: TRBV5-1
CDR3 protein: ASSYGLPRQGCF

J gene: TRBJ2-1
V gene: TRBV5-1
CDR3 protein: ASSPGGRGDEQF

J gene: TRBJ2-5
V gene: TRBV6-5
CDR3 protein: ASINRGGPGETQY

J gene: TRBJ2-3
V gene: TRBV4-2
CDR3 protein: ASSQGQAADTQY

J gene: TRBJ2-7
V gene: TRBV14
CDR3 protein: ASSQYVFYEQY

J gene: TRBJ1-2
V gene: TRBV7-2
CDR3 protein: ASSLTAGTGGFNYGYT

J gene: TRBJ1-2
V gene: TRBV7-2
CDR3 protein: ASSPDRLNYGYT

J gene: TRBJ1-3
V gene: TRBV18
CDR3 protein: ASSPLPRTGASGNTIY

J gene: TRBJ2-3
V gene: TRBV4-1
CDR3 protein: ASSQGGARSTDTQY

J gene: TRBJ2-5
V gene: TRBV14
CDR3 protein: ASSQGQEETQY

J gene: TRBJ1-1
V gene: TRBV5-5
CDR3 protein: ASSLIPGTGSEAF